This TCR beta chain was recovered during a study of CD8 T cells in Susac syndrome. For the study at large: Susac syndrome patients were untreated, on corticosteroids with some adding intravenous immunoglobulin, or on intravenous immunoglobulin only. Findings and caveats of the study: In Susac syndrome, the CD4+ T cell repertoires did not show clonal expansion.

About 0.5 to 1 ug RNA was reverse transcribed with random hexamers. Via MiXCR, TCRdb re-called the immunoSEQ multiplex PCR reads, giving one row per CDR3 protein. This table has about 150,000 distinct CDR3 sequences, approximately 95% appearing once. V was shortened by 4 bases and J by 4 bases, with 16 bases between the two germline ends. Per germline, CDR1 SNHLY and CDR2 FYNNEI. This CDR3 is 15 amino acids long. Note on this clonotype: Its target is not known.

Sequenced input: CD4+ T cells from PBMCs. The chain uses TRBV2 and TRBJ1-2; no firm D call. The sequence was collected from a human donor with Susac syndrome. CDR3 DNA: TGTGCCAGCAGTGGGGTGGGCCTTCCGTCCTATGGCTACACCTTC. It yields the protein CASSGVGLPSYGYTF.